This is a list of T cell receptor beta chains from one sample in a study of T-cell reconstitution after alpha-beta-depleted transplantation in children. TCRdb fed the PCR reads into MiXCR, producing one record per CDR3 protein. The data show approximately 400,000 distinct CDR3 sequences, approximately 10% seen once. The sequences come from PBMCs from the stem cell graft donor, collected from the stem cell graft. The receptors shown here come from a human donor who donated a stem cell graft to a child with acute myeloid leukemia. Both conserved end residues are trimmed from each CDR3. For some rows the clone size is stated as once, few or many, or as a class when expanded; others skip it.

cdr3_aa | v_call | clone_size
SAPDYNEQF | TRBV20-1 | few
ASSRHSDNQPQH | TRBV18 | -
SAAGGTGGEKLF | TRBV20-1 | -
SATIISGWGAKNIQY | TRBV20-1 | -
ASSLGQGRSSYNEQF | TRBV7-3 | few
ASSYNLAGGSYNEQF | TRBV6-2/TRBV6-3 | many
AISDRGRADTQY | TRBV10-3 | -
ASRNTRQADYGYT | TRBV25-1 | few
ASSSQGLSFGYT | TRBV6-5 | few
SVVRGSAVGSTDTQY | TRBV29-1 | few
ASSTSTDSYEQY | TRBV5-1 | -
SVKVSGANVLT | TRBV29-1 | few
ATSSTWNTEAF | TRBV15 | -
ASSWASSVTDTQY | TRBV28 | -
SAIREVRDTQY | TRBV20-1 | many
ASSFGLAGGSTDTQY | TRBV5-1 | -
ASSLGGQDTQY | TRBV27 | few
ASNRVWQETQY | TRBV2 | few
ASRSDATNEKLF | TRBV4-2 | few
SVEPRGGASVEQF | TRBV29-1 | few
SANRADIRGYT | TRBV20-1 | few
SVDVGRFATEAF | TRBV29-1 | many
ASTPGGGREWSEQF | TRBV6-1 | -
AWRRSSTNEKLF | TRBV30 | -
ASSFSLGRQEVPDTQY | TRBV5-4 | -
ASSPWTGRATEAF | TRBV5-4 | many
ATSRDGDRGPNEQF | TRBV15 | few
ASSALGMQETQY | TRBV9 | -
SVGMLAGDTDTQY | TRBV29-1 | -
ASSLGGERPLH | TRBV3-1 | -
AISVGQGANTEAF | TRBV10-3 | many
ASSQRVARGGRLNEQF | TRBV3-1 | few